These 12 T cell receptor beta chains originate from one sample sequenced in a study of technical replicates of blood from several donors. The repertoire was sequenced with immunoSEQ multiplex PCR; TCRdb's copy has only in-frame clones and lacks some. The repertoire holds around 64,000 clones, with approximately 92% as singletons. Input material: PBMCs. The receptors originated from a human donor in good health. Some clones in this sample may be carry-over from other donors' samples.

This clone was seen a single time. The V gene is TRBV9, the J gene TRBJ2-1; 8 nucleotides align to TRBD1. V shed 3 bases, J shed 10 bases, and the junction held 6 bases outside the gene matches. The V gene's germline CDR1 is SGDLS and CDR2 YYNGEE. The CDR3 totals 13 residues. The CDR3 DNA reads TGTGCCAGCAGCGCCGACAGGGGCGGAGAGCAGTTCTTC. Protein product: CASSADRGGEQFF.

The V and J genes are TRBV19 and TRBJ1-2; D is perhaps TRBD1 (5 bases). Germline lookup yields CDR1 LNHDA and CDR2 SQIVND (reference sequence). The length of the CDR3 is 14 residues. Trimming removed 7 bases at V and 5 bases at J, with 17 bases between. The CDR3 DNA reads TGTGCCAGTACCACGGGAGCCAGGGAGTATGGCTACACCTTC. Its protein product is CASTTGAREYGYTF.

This sequence joins TRBV4-1 and TRBJ2-2; TRBD2 might be the D (6 bases). Trimming shortened V by 8 bases and J by 3 bases, and 16 bases separated the two germline ends. This CDR3 spans 15 amino acids. Germline CDR1 and CDR2: MGHRA and YSYEKL. CDR3 nucleotide sequence: TGCGCCAGCGGTCGTAGCGGCTTGGACACCGGGGAGCTGTTTTTT. Protein sequence: CASGRSGLDTGELFF.

The chain joins TRBV2 to TRBJ1-6; D not certain. This CDR3 is built from 13 residues. Trimming stripped 3 bases from V and 10 bases from J, with 10 bases between. Germline V lookup: CDR1 SNHLY, CDR2 FYNNEI. CDR3: CASSDQAPSPLHF. The CDR3 DNA sequence: TGTGCCAGCAGTGACCAGGCCCCCTCACCCCTCCACTTT.

The rearrangement links TRBV6-4 to TRBJ2-1, with 12 bases lining up with TRBD2. From germline, CDR1 is MRHNA and CDR2 SNTAGT. The CDR3 contains 16 residues. V trimming: 3 bases; J trimming: 8 bases; junction bases outside the gene matches: 8. The CDR3 protein is CASSEASGRGEDEQFF. In nucleotides, the CDR3 is TGTGCCAGCAGTGAGGCTAGCGGGAGGGGCGAGGATGAGCAGTTCTTC.

This CDR3 reads CASSRLAGGGTQYF. The CDR3 DNA reads TGTGCCAGTAGTCGACTAGCGGGGGGAGGTACGCAGTATTTT. The rearrangement links TRBV19 to TRBJ2-3, with 13 nucleotides matching TRBD2. Germline values: CDR1 LNHDA, CDR2 SQIVND (reference sequence). V lost 5 bases to trimming and J lost 8 bases; unmatched junction nucleotides: 4. CDR3 length: 14 amino acids.

This clone was found once. The chain recombines TRBV30 with TRBJ2-2; the D is unclear. Germline CDR1 is GTSNPN and CDR2 is SVGIG (reference sequence). Between the trimmed V and J ends, which lost 5 bases and 0 bases, there was a span of 7 bases. This CDR3 is 13 amino acids long. Here the CDR3 DNA reads TGTGCCTGGTCTCTACCGAACACCGGGGAGCTGTTTTTT. Its translation: CAWSLPNTGELFF.

CDR3 DNA sequence: TGTGCCAGTAGTATCCGAAGGGGTGAAGCTTTCTTT. Its translation: CASSIRRGEAFF. The chain joins TRBV19 to TRBJ1-1; D perhaps matches TRBD1 (5 bases). Trimming removed 3 bases from V and 7 bases from J, with 9 bases in between. CDR3 size: 12 residues. Germline lookup yields CDR1 LNHDA and CDR2 SQIVND (reference sequence).

V is TRBV5-1 and J is TRBJ1-4, with TRBD1 as a possible D gene (6 bases). From germline, CDR1 is SGHRS and CDR2 YFSETQ. The CDR3 sequence is 15 residues long. V was clipped by 0 bases and J by 6 bases, with 12 bases between them. This CDR3 is CASSLAGGEYEKLFF. CDR3 nucleotides: TGCGCCAGCAGCTTGGCGGGGGGCGAATATGAAAAACTGTTTTTT.

The chain joins TRBV29-1 to TRBJ2-7; 7 positions match TRBD1. This CDR3 spans 14 amino acids. V dropped 1 base and J dropped 2; count of bases not matched to a gene: 5. Per germline, CDR1 SQVTM and CDR2 ANQGSEA. The CDR3 bases are TGCAGCGTTGAAGGGGGGCAGGGGGCCTACGAGCAGTACTTC. This sequence encodes CSVEGGQGAYEQYF.

The chain uses TRBV18 and TRBJ2-1, with 8 bases fitting TRBD1. The CDR3 contains 14 residues. CDR1 is KGHSH and CDR2 is LQKENI in the germline V gene. The V and J ends lost 6 bases and 7 bases, in that order; junction bases with no gene match: 8. CDR3 nucleotides: TGTGCCAGCTCCCCCCCAGGGGACAGGAATGAGCAGTTCTTC. It codes for CASSPPGDRNEQFF.

This clone was detected a few times. The chain joins TRBV2 to TRBJ1-5, with unresolved D. V gave up 7 bases and J gave up 4 bases, with 11 bases separating them. Per the germline V gene, CDR1 is SNHLY and CDR2 is FYNNEI. The CDR3 has 13 residues. CDR3 sequence: CASMYEKNQPQHF. The CDR3 DNA is TGTGCCAGCATGTATGAGAAGAATCAGCCCCAGCATTTT. Full variable domain (rest looked up from reference TRBV2 and TRBJ1-5): EPEVTQTPSHQVTQMGQEVILRCVPISNHLYFYWYRQILGQKVEFLVSFYNNEISEKSEIFDDQFSVERPDGSNFTLKIRSTKLEDSAMYFCASMYEKNQPQHFGDGTRLSIL.